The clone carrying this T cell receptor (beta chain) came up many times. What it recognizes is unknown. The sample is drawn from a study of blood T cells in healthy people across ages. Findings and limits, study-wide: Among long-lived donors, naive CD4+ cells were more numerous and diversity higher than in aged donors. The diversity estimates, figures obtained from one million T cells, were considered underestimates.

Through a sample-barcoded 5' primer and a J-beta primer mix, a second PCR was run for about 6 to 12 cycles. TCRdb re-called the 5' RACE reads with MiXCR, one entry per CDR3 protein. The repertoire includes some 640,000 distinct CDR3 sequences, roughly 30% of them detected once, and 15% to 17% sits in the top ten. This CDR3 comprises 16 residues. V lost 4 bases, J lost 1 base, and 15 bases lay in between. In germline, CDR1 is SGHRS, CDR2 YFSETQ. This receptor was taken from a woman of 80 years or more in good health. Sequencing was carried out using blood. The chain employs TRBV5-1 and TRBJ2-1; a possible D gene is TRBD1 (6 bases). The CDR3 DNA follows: TGCGCCAGCAGCGTTAAGACAGGTTCTTCCTACAATGAGCAGTTCTTC. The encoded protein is CASSVKTGSSYNEQFF.